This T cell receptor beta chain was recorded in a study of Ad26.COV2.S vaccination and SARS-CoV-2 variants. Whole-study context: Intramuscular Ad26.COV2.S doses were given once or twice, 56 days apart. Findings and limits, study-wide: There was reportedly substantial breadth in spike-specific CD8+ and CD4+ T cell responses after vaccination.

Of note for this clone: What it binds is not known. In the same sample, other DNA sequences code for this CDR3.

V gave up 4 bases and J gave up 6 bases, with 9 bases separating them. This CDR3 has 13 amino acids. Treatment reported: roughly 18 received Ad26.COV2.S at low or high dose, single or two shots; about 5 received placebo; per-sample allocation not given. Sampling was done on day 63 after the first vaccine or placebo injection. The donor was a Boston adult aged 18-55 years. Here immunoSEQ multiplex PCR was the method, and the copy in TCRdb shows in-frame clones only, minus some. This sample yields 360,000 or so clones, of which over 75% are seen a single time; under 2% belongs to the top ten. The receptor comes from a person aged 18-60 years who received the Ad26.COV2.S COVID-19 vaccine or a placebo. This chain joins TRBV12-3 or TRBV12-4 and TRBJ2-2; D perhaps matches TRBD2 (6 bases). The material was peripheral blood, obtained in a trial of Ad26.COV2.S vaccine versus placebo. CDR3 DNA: TGTGCCAGCAGTTCCCCGGGGGCCGGGGAGCTGTTTTTT. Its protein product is CASSSPGAGELFF.